These 18 T cell receptor beta chains came from one sample sequenced in a study of CD8 T cells in ankylosing spondylitis. TCRdb fed the 5' RACE reads into MiXCR, producing one record per CDR3 protein. The sample comprises almost 250,000 distinct CDR3 sequences, roughly 32% of which are singletons, and roughly 4.2% rests with the top ten. The material sequenced was blood, either unsorted or a sorted T cell fraction (not recorded which). The receptors shown here come from a male donor with ankylosing spondylitis or in good health (not recorded which).

V usage is TRBV3-1 and J usage is TRBJ1-4, with D possibly TRBD1 on 6 matching bases. CDR1 and CDR2 (germline): LGHDT, YNNKEL (reference sequence). With 3 bases removed from V and 4 bases from J, the gap between germline ends came to 12 bases. The CDR3 covers 15 residues. The CDR3 region is CASSHRQVNNEKLFF. The CDR3 coding sequence is TGTGCCAGCAGCCATCGACAGGTCAATAATGAAAAACTGTTTTTT.

The chain recombines TRBV5-8 with TRBJ2-1; D is possibly TRBD2 (6 bases). Germline CDR1 and CDR2: SGHTS and YDEGEE. This CDR3 region has 13 residues. V was pared by 4 bases and J by 9 bases, with 14 bases between. CDR3 sequence (DNA): TGTGCCAGCAGCCAACGTCGGAGGGCTGAGCAGTTCTTC. Its translation is CASSQRRRAEQFF. Based on the CDR3 plus reference TRBV5-8 and TRBJ2-1, the full variable domain is EAGVTQSPTHLIKTRGQQATLRCSPISGHTSVYWYQQALGLGLQFLLWYDEGEERNRGNFPPRFSGRQFPNYSSELNVNALELEDSALYLCASSQRRRAEQFFGPGTRLTVL.

This clonotype was counted between two and nine times. The chain recombines TRBV20-1 with TRBJ2-7; the D gene is possibly TRBD1 (6 bases). Per germline, CDR1 DFQATT and CDR2 SNEGSKA (reference sequence). Trimming cost V 0 bases and J 5 bases, with 17 bases left between them. The CDR3 contains 15 residues. As DNA, the CDR3 is TGCAGTGCTAGAGATTACACCGGGGACATCAACGAGCAGTACTTC. This codes for CSARDYTGDINEQYF.

The chain combines TRBV6-1 with TRBJ2-3; the match to TRBD2 covers 8 bases. CDR3 length: 14 residues. The V segment lost 8 bases and the J segment 1 base; nucleotides outside the gene matches: 5. Germline lookup yields CDR1 MNHNS and CDR2 SASEGT. CDR3 region: CASVGAGGTDTQYF. The CDR3, as DNA: TGTGCCAGCGTCGGAGCGGGAGGCACAGATACGCAGTATTTT.

The chain has TRBV20-1 and TRBJ2-5; 7 nucleotides align to TRBD1. The CDR3 has 15 amino acids. V shed 4 bases, J shed 5 bases, and the junction held 13 bases outside the gene matches. Germline V gives CDR1 DFQATT, CDR2 SNEGSKA (reference sequence). CDR3 coding DNA: TGCAGTGCTACCTCCGCCACAGGGGCGCACGAGACCCAGTACTTC. It specifies CSATSATGAHETQYF.

This clonotype has a handful of counts. This sequence joins TRBV20-1 and TRBJ2-1; D gene ambiguous. The ends were cut back, 7 bases at V and 5 bases at J, with 12 bases in the middle. CDR3 size: 12 residues. Germline CDR1 is DFQATT and CDR2 is SNEGSKA (reference sequence). In DNA form, the CDR3 reads TGCAGTGAGTCCCGAGTCGACAATGAGCAGTTCTTC. Amino acids: CSESRVDNEQFF.

The chain recombines TRBV20-1 with TRBJ2-6; TRBD2 aligns across 7 bases. CDR3 length equals 15 residues. CDR1 is DFQATT and CDR2 is SNEGSKA in the germline V gene (reference sequence). The CDR3 DNA follows: TGCAGACCCCAGAATGCGGGGGCTGGGGCCAACGTCCTGACTTTC. Amino acids: CRPQNAGAGANVLTF.

This clonotype was counted a few times. V usage is TRBV5-1 and J usage is TRBJ2-7; TRBD1 matches at 8 bases. Trimming at V came to 3 bases and at J to 6 bases, leaving 11 bases not matched to a gene. The length of the CDR3 is 15 residues. CDR1 SGHRS and CDR2 YFSETQ come from the germline V gene. This CDR3 reads CASSSSGQGTGEQYF. As DNA, the CDR3 is TGCGCCAGCAGCTCCTCCGGACAGGGAACGGGCGAGCAGTACTTC.

There are many counts of this clonotype. The chain carries TRBV29-1 and TRBJ1-2, with D possibly matching TRBD1 (5 bases). The CDR3 is 13 residues long. Germline CDR1 and CDR2: SQVTM and ANQGSEA. V was shortened by 1 base and J by 7 bases, with 13 bases between the two germline ends. CDR3: CSVEVSGGAGYTF. DNA of the CDR3: TGCAGCGTTGAAGTATCCGGGGGTGCTGGCTACACCTTC.

The sample holds a few counts of this clonotype. This sequence joins TRBV6-5 and TRBJ2-3; D might be TRBD1 (7 bases). Germline V gives CDR1 MNHEY, CDR2 SVGAGI. V lost 4 bases and J 5 bases, leaving 19 bases between the germline ends. The CDR3 is 16 amino acids. The CDR3 here is CASSSALGGGEDTQYF. The DNA for the CDR3 is TGTGCCAGCAGTTCCGCACTAGGAGGGGGCGAAGATACGCAGTATTTT.

This clonotype was observed a handful of times. The chain combines TRBV14 with TRBJ2-1; D unclear. The CDR3 is made up of 14 amino acids. V shed 2 bases and J shed 4 bases, with 9 bases lying between them. Germline values: CDR1 SGHDN, CDR2 FVKESK. CDR3 loop: CASSQLGLYNEQFF. For the CDR3, the DNA is TGTGCCAGCAGCCAACTAGGCCTGTACAATGAGCAGTTCTTC.

The chain combines TRBV7-6 with TRBJ1-3, with 8 bases identical to TRBD1. The CDR3 contains 17 residues. The V and J ends lost 3 bases and 0 bases, in that order; junction bases with no gene match: 7. From germline, CDR1 is SGHVS and CDR2 FNYEAQ. CDR3 residues: CASSFSGTGISGNTIYF. DNA of the CDR3: TGTGCCAGCAGCTTCTCCGGGACAGGCATCTCTGGAAACACCATATATTTT.

This clonotype is a singleton in its sample. The V call is TRBV25-1, the J call TRBJ2-5; TRBD2 agrees at 8 bases. CDR3 length: 17 residues. Losses at the gene ends were 2 bases for V and 3 bases for J; bases not matched to a gene: 11. Looked up from germline, CDR1 is MGHDK and CDR2 is SYGVNS. CDR3 residues: CASSEGGFRGGEETQYF. CDR3 coding DNA: TGTGCCAGCAGTGAAGGGGGTTTCCGGGGGGGAGAAGAGACCCAGTACTTC.

This clonotype was seen ten or more times. The chain links TRBV20-1 to TRBJ1-1; D might be TRBD1 (5 bases). This CDR3 is 14 amino acids long. V lost 4 bases and J lost 1, with 13 bases in between. Per the germline V gene, CDR1 is DFQATT and CDR2 is SNEGSKA (reference sequence). The CDR3 loop reads CSAIPGRGNTEAFF. The DNA for the CDR3 is TGCAGTGCTATTCCGGGACGGGGGAACACTGAAGCTTTCTTT.

This clonotype has more than one count but fewer than ten. This chain joins TRBV7-9 and TRBJ2-5; 9 bases are shared with TRBD1. Germline CDR1 SEHNR, CDR2 FQNEAQ (reference sequence). V lost 5 bases to trimming and J lost 1 base; unmatched junction nucleotides: 5. This CDR3 region has 15 residues. CDR3 protein: CASSPGDRAQETQYF. As DNA, the CDR3 is TGTGCCAGCAGCCCCGGGGACAGGGCCCAAGAGACCCAGTACTTC.

The chain couples TRBV7-6 to TRBJ2-2, with a possible D match to TRBD1 (6 bases). CDR1 is SGHVS and CDR2 is FNYEAQ in the germline V gene. The CDR3 is made up of 16 amino acids. V was shortened by 5 bases and J by 5 bases, with 18 bases between the two germline ends. The CDR3 spells CASSHHREGKTGELFF. For the CDR3, the DNA is TGTGCCAGCAGCCACCACAGGGAAGGGAAGACCGGGGAGCTGTTTTTT.

This clonotype has more than one count but fewer than ten. The V gene is TRBV6-5, the J gene TRBJ2-5; D possibly corresponds to TRBD2 (5 bases). Germline CDR1 and CDR2: MNHEY and SVGAGI. The CDR3 has 14 residues. The V and J ends lost 0 bases and 5 bases respectively, with 10 bases between them. Here the CDR3 DNA reads TGTGCCAGCAGTTACTCGAGAAGGGAGGAGACCCAGTACTTC. The encoded protein is CASSYSRREETQYF.

This chain connects TRBV12-3 or TRBV12-4 to TRBJ1-5, with 8 bases aligning to TRBD1. V was clipped by 5 bases and J by 6 bases; unmatched bases: 9. The CDR3 totals 15 residues. The chain's CDR3 is CASSTRQGIGQPQHF. CDR3 nucleotide sequence: TGTGCCAGCAGTACTCGACAGGGGATCGGTCAGCCCCAGCATTTT.